A single sample gave rise to the 25 T cell receptor beta chains below, sequenced in a study of blood T cell repertoires in COVID-19. TCRdb's copy holds only in-frame clones and misses some; the assay was immunoSEQ multiplex PCR. The sample lists 150,000 to 200,000 clones; around four fifths were seen once. The specimen was peripheral blood. All receptors derive from a woman at least 80 years old with acute or convalescent COVID-19.

DNA of the CDR3: TGTGCCAGCAGCTTAGATAGATATGGCTACACCTTC. Protein product: CASSLDRYGYTF. The genes are TRBV7-9 and TRBJ1-2, with D hard to call. The CDR3 covers 12 residues. Germline-derived CDR1 and CDR2 are SEHNR and FQNEAQ (reference sequence). V was pared by 1 base and J by 5 bases, with 5 bases between.

V and J are TRBV4-2 and TRBJ2-2; D is possibly TRBD2 (5 bases). The CDR3 runs to 13 residues. Germline CDR1 and CDR2: LGHNA and YNFKEQ. The V gene lost 8 bases and the J gene lost 6 bases, with 13 bases spanning the gap. The CDR3 nucleotides read TGTGCCAGCGAGAAGGGTAGCGCCGGGGAGCTGTTTTTT. Translating it yields CASEKGSAGELFF.

This chain uses TRBV5-1 with TRBJ2-7; 8 bases map to TRBD1. This CDR3 is 17 amino acids long. After removal of 4 bases from V and 2 bases from J, the junction contained 14 bases not matched to a gene. The germline CDR1 and CDR2 sequences are SGHRS and YFSETQ. CDR3 residues: CASSPVRERQGTYEQYF. The CDR3 DNA sequence: TGCGCCAGCAGCCCCGTCAGAGAAAGACAGGGGACCTACGAGCAGTACTTC.

The chain is built from TRBV7-2 and TRBJ2-7, with D tentatively TRBD1 (6 bases). CDR3 length equals 14 residues. Germline V lookup: CDR1 SGHTA, CDR2 FQGNSA. V lost 2 bases and J lost 7, with 15 bases in between. The CDR3 DNA sequence: TGTGCCAGCAGCTTAAGTCAGGGGCAAAGAGAGCAGTACTTC. This sequence encodes CASSLSQGQREQYF.

This clone came up once. Other DNA sequences in this sample translate to the same CDR3. V and J are TRBV18 and TRBJ2-5; D ambiguous. V lost 3 bases and J 5 bases, leaving 10 bases between the germline ends. The V gene's germline CDR1 is KGHSH and CDR2 LQKENI. This CDR3 has 13 amino acids. The CDR3, as DNA: TGTGCCAGCTCACCCGCTCGAGAGGAGACCCAGTACTTC. As protein: CASSPAREETQYF.

The V and J genes are TRBV2 and TRBJ1-2; 10 nucleotides match TRBD1. V gave up 6 bases and J gave up 7 bases; unmatched junction bases: 11. The CDR3 runs to 15 residues. The germline CDR1 and CDR2 sequences are SNHLY and FYNNEI. The CDR3 DNA follows: TGTGCCAGCAGCCAGGGAGCCGGGACAGGGGTTGGCTACACCTTC. The encoded protein is CASSQGAGTGVGYTF.

This clone was observed once. The V gene is TRBV6-2 or TRBV6-3, the J gene TRBJ2-3, with D uncertain. This CDR3 region has 14 residues. CDR1 MNHEY and CDR2 SVGEGT come from the germline V gene. Trimming left V 2 bases short and J 0 bases short, with 6 bases between. Here the CDR3 DNA reads TGTGCCAGCAGTTACCGCTATAGCACAGATACGCAGTATTTT. This encodes CASSYRYSTDTQYF.

This rearrangement joins TRBV20-1 to TRBJ2-7; D uncertain. The CDR3 is made up of 11 amino acids. The V end lost 3 bases, the J end lost 5 bases, and 8 bases lay between the germline ends. Germline V CDR1 and CDR2: DFQATT, SNEGSKA (reference sequence). DNA of the CDR3: TGCAGTGCTAGTTACAGCAACGAGCAGTACTTC. Its translation: CSASYSNEQYF.

The chain has TRBV7-8 and TRBJ1-1; D remains ambiguous. Germline V CDR1 and CDR2: SGHVS, FQNEAQ. The CDR3 has 13 residues. Trimming stripped 2 bases from V and 3 bases from J, with 7 bases between. This CDR3 reads CASSLTRDTEAFF. The CDR3 DNA is TGTGCCAGCAGCTTAACCCGCGACACTGAAGCTTTCTTT.

CDR3 in DNA: TGTGCCAGCAGTTTAAGGGGGACTAGCGGTTACAATGAGCAGTTCTTC. Its translation is CASSLRGTSGYNEQFF. This chain joins TRBV28 and TRBJ2-1, with TRBD2 matching 11 bases. The trim removed 2 bases at V and 4 bases at J, leaving 4 bases unmatched. The CDR3 loop spans 16 amino acids. Germline V gives CDR1 MDHEN, CDR2 SYDVKM.

The chain couples TRBV6-5 to TRBJ1-1, with a possible D match to TRBD1 (6 bases). This CDR3 comprises 13 residues. Germline V gene sequence: CDR1 MNHEY, CDR2 SVGAGI. V shed 6 bases and J shed 1 base, with 9 bases lying between them. CDR3 residues: CASSGTRNTEAFF. DNA of the CDR3: TGTGCCAGCAGCGGGACAAGGAACACTGAAGCTTTCTTT.

V usage is TRBV21-1 and J usage is TRBJ2-2; the D call of TRBD2 is as the table states it, not checked on the DNA. TRBV21-1 represents a pseudogene. There are 16 residues in the CDR3. The CDR3 region is CASSGRTQLNTGELFF. Written as DNA, the CDR3 is TGTGCCAGCAGCGGCCGGACTCAATTAAACACCGGGGAGCTGTTTTTT.

The chain carries TRBV16 and TRBJ2-1; 13 bases map to TRBD2. Unmatched junction bases numbered 9, after V lost 7 bases and J lost 6 bases. Looked up from germline, CDR1 is KGHSY and CDR2 is FQNENV. The CDR3 has 16 residues. The CDR3 loop is CASTPLLAGGINEQFF. Here the CDR3 DNA reads TGTGCCAGCACCCCACTACTAGCGGGAGGGATCAATGAGCAGTTCTTC.

V and J are TRBV11-2 and TRBJ2-3; D is perhaps TRBD2 (5 bases). V shed 0 bases and J shed 1 base, with 11 bases lying between them. The CDR3 covers 16 residues. Germline V CDR1 and CDR2: SGHAT, FQNNGV. This CDR3 is CASSLEVLARTDTQYF. CDR3 in DNA: TGTGCCAGCAGCTTAGAGGTCCTAGCCCGCACAGATACGCAGTATTTT.

The CDR3 region is CAWIPAGNTEAFF. In DNA, the CDR3 is TGTGCCTGGATTCCGGCAGGGAACACTGAAGCTTTCTTT. This chain links TRBV30 with TRBJ1-1; D not resolved. Germline-derived CDR1 and CDR2 are GTSNPN and SVGIG (reference sequence). The CDR3 totals 13 residues. Trimming shortened V by 4 bases and J by 1 base, and 10 bases separated the two germline ends.

The chain couples TRBV2 to TRBJ1-2; TRBD1 matches at 8 bases. Per germline, CDR1 SNHLY and CDR2 FYNNEI. J lost 8 bases, V lost 6 bases, and 8 bases had no gene match. CDR3 length: 13 amino acids. For the CDR3, the DNA is TGTGCCAGCAGCATACAGGGGGAGAGGGGCTACACCTTC. As protein: CASSIQGERGYTF.

This chain connects TRBV11-3 to TRBJ2-2, with a possible D match to TRBD2 (6 bases). Between the trimmed V and J ends, which lost 1 base and 3 bases, there was a span of 9 bases. The CDR3 consists of 15 residues. Germline-derived CDR1 and CDR2 are SGHNT and YENEEA. The DNA for the CDR3 is TGTGCCAGCAGCTTAGGAGGGACTTACACCGGGGAGCTGTTTTTT. This codes for CASSLGGTYTGELFF.

V gene TRBV11-2 combines with J gene TRBJ2-2; D ambiguous. Germline V gene sequence: CDR1 SGHAT, CDR2 FQNNGV. Trimming removed 8 bases from V and 1 base from J, with 8 bases in between. The CDR3 totals 13 residues. This CDR3 reads CASLVENTGELFF. The CDR3, as DNA: TGTGCCAGCTTGGTAGAGAACACCGGGGAGCTGTTTTTT.

The genes are TRBV18 and TRBJ2-7; 9 bases fit TRBD1. Germline V CDR1 and CDR2: KGHSH, LQKENI. This CDR3 is built from 15 residues. The junction had 4 bases not matched to a gene; V was cut back by 3 bases and J by 1 base. The CDR3: CASSPRGQGSYEQYF. The DNA of the CDR3 is TGTGCCAGCTCACCGCGGGGACAGGGATCCTACGAGCAGTACTTC.

This clone has just one count. This chain links TRBV3-1 (or the pseudogene TRBV3-2) with TRBJ1-1; 9 bases fit TRBD1. Trimming removed 4 bases from V and 5 bases from J; junction bases left unmatched: 5. Per the germline V gene, CDR1 is LGHDT and CDR2 is YNNKEL (reference sequence). This CDR3 contains 14 residues. CDR3: CASSRDRAWTEAFF. In nucleotides, the CDR3 is TGTGCCAGCAGCCGGGACAGGGCATGGACTGAAGCTTTCTTT.

CDR3 in amino acids: CASSLGGPGYNEQFF. For the CDR3, the DNA is TGTGCCAGCAGCCTCGGGGGGCCTGGGTACAATGAGCAGTTCTTC. V and J are TRBV3-1 (or the pseudogene TRBV3-2) and TRBJ2-1; weak D call: TRBD2 (7 bases). The CDR3 totals 15 residues. V dropped 4 bases and J dropped 4 bases, with 14 bases sitting between them. CDR1 is LGHDT and CDR2 is YNNKEL in the germline V gene (reference sequence).

This rearrangement joins TRBV2 to TRBJ1-3; D may be TRBD1 (6 bases). There are 16 residues in the CDR3. Germline V CDR1 and CDR2: SNHLY, FYNNEI. Trimming left V 3 bases short and J 0 bases short, with 12 bases between. This CDR3 reads CASSEGRGHSGNTIYF. CDR3 in DNA: TGTGCCAGCAGTGAGGGCAGGGGCCACTCTGGAAACACCATATATTTT.

The rearrangement joins TRBV5-1 to TRBJ2-2; D is ambiguous. V was cut by 4 bases and J by 3 bases, with 10 bases left in between. This CDR3 has 14 residues. The germline CDR1 and CDR2 sequences are SGHRS and YFSETQ. This CDR3 reads CASSPPSDTGELFF. CDR3 coding DNA: TGCGCCAGCAGCCCCCCCAGCGACACCGGGGAGCTGTTTTTT.

This clone came up once. The chain has TRBV6-6 and TRBJ1-5; TRBD1 aligns across 10 bases. This CDR3 is 19 amino acids long. Trimming at V came to 6 bases and at J to 0 bases, leaving 14 bases not matched to a gene. Germline CDR1 is MNHNY and CDR2 is SVGAGI (reference sequence). DNA for the CDR3: TGTGCCAGCAGCCGAGGGACAGGGGCCTTTCGTGATAGCAATCAGCCCCAGCATTTT. This translates into CASSRGTGAFRDSNQPQHF.

The chain joins TRBV27 to TRBJ2-7, with D maybe TRBD1 (6 bases). Germline CDR1 MNHEY, CDR2 SMNVEV (reference sequence). The V end lost 3 bases, the J end lost 3 bases, and 9 bases lay between the germline ends. The CDR3 has 13 amino acids. CDR3 in DNA: TGTGCCAGCAGTTTTGGACAGCGCTACGAGCAGTACTTC. Amino acids: CASSFGQRYEQYF.